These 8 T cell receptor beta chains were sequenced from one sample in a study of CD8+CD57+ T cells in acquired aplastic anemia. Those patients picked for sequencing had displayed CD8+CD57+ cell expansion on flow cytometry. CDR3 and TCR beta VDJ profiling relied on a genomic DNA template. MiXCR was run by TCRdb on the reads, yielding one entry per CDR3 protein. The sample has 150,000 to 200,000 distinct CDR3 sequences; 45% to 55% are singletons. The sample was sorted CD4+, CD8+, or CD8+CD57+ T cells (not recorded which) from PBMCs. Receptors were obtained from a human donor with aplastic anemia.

CDR3 nucleotides: TGCAGTGCTAGAGGGGGACAGGCCTACGAGCAGTACTTC. Encoded protein: CSARGGQAYEQYF. The V gene is TRBV20-1, the J gene TRBJ2-7, with 8 bases lining up with TRBD1. The V gene end was trimmed by 1 base and the J gene end by 2 bases; junction bases not matched to a gene: 1. Looked up from germline, CDR1 is DFQATT and CDR2 is SNEGSKA (reference sequence). The length of the CDR3 is 13 residues.

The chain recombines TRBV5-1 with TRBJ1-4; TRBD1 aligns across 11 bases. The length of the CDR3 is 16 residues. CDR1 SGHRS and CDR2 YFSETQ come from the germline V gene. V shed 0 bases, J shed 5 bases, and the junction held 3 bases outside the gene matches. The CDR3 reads CASSLVGTGGNEKLFF. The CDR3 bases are TGCGCCAGCAGCTTGGTGGGGACAGGGGGGAATGAAAAACTGTTTTTT.

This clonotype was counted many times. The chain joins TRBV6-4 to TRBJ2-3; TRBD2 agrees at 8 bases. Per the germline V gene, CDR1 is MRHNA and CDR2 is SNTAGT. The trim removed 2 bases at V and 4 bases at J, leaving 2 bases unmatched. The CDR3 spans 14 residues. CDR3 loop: CASSDAGGADTQYF. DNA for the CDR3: TGTGCCAGCAGTGACGCCGGGGGGGCAGATACGCAGTATTTT.

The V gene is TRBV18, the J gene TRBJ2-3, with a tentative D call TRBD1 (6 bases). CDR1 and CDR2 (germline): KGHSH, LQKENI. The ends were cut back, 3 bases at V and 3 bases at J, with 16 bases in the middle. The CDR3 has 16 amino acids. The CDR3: CASSPREGVPTDTQYF. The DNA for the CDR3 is TGTGCCAGCTCACCTCGTGAGGGGGTCCCGACAGATACGCAGTATTTT.

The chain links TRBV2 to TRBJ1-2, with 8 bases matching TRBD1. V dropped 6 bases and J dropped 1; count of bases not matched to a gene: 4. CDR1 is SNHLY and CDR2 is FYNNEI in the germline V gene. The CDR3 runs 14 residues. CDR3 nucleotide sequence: TGTGCCAGCAGGGGGGACAGGAATAACTATGGCTACACCTTC. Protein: CASRGDRNNYGYTF.

The CDR3 nucleotides read TGTGCCACCAGTGGTCAGGGATCGGGCTACACCTTC. Translated, it gives CATSGQGSGYTF. The rearrangement links TRBV24-1 to TRBJ1-2, with D possibly matching TRBD1 (5 bases). Trimming stripped 5 bases from V and 8 bases from J, with 11 bases between. This CDR3 spans 12 amino acids. From germline, CDR1 is KGHDR and CDR2 SFDVKD.

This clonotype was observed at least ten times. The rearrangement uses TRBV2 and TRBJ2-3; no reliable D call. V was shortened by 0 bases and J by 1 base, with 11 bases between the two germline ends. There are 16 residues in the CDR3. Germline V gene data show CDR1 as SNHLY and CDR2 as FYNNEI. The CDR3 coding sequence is TGTGCCAGCAGTGAAGCGAATCCGCCGGGCACAGATACGCAGTATTTT. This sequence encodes CASSEANPPGTDTQYF.

The CDR3 spells CSGRREGGEQFF. CDR3 DNA sequence: TGCAGCGGGCGGAGGGAGGGAGGAGAGCAGTTCTTC. The rearrangement links TRBV20-1 to TRBJ2-1, with 7 bases identical to TRBD2. This CDR3 comprises 12 residues. Germline CDR1 and CDR2: DFQATT and SNEGSKA (reference sequence).